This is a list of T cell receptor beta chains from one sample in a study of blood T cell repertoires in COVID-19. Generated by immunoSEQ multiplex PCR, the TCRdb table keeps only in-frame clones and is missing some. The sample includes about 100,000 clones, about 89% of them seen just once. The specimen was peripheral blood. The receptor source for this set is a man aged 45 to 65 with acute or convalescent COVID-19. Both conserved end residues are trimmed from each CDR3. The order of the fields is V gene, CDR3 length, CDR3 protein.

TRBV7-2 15 ASSLGAAGGGTDTQY
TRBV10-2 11 ASRHSLNQPQH
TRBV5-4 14 ASSQEQGEAKNIQY
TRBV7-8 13 ASSPAGGVPGELF
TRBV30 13 AWSEVQGRNEKLF
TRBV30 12 AWSRLRVDQPQH
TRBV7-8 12 ASSLGGWGTEAF
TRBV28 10 ASSLLRGELF
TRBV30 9 AWSDTYEQY
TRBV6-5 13 ASSYSNLARETQY
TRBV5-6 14 ASSTRTVRSNSPLH
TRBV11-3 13 ASSSTSGVLDTQY
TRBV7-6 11 ASSLVGGDTQY
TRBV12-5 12 ASGLRSGIVEQY
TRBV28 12 ASSPVADNQPQH
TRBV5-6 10 ASSIALKEQF
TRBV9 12 ASSVASGAGELF
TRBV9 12 ASSRDRGQSPLH
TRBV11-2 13 ASSQTSGSGGEQF
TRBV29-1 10 SGTGGSSEQY
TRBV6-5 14 ASSYLRGGIRNEQF
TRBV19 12 ASKNRGLDYGYT
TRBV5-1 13 ASSLPGLAYNEQF
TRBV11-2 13 ASSYSGTLTDTQY
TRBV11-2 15 ASSLVTGGAAPYEQY
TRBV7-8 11 ASGQGGNQPQH
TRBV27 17 ASGTLRREHLFSTDTQY
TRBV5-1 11 ASSLVVAGEQY
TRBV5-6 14 ASSFALAGGVGELF
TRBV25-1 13 ASSEVGGTRTEAF
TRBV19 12 ASSTDSSNSPLH
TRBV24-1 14 ATSDTLTGGNQPQH
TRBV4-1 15 ASSQTPSSGANEKLF
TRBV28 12 ASSRTGLNEKLF
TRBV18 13 ASSPGDREANEQF
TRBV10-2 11 ASSESGLSEQY
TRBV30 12 ASWGRGKHNEQF
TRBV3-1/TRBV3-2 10 ASGTIGTEAF
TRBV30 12 ACPEYQGYYGYT
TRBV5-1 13 ASSSRTGGNTEAF
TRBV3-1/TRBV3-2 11 ASSQVRQAEAF
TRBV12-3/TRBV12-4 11 ASSFDEAYGYT
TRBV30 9 AWSGGDEQY
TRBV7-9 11 ASSLGEGTLPH
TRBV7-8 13 ASSVTSGLSYEQY
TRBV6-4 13 ASSDSGSSYNEQF
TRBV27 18 ASSLSIRQTRGFEDTEAF
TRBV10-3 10 AISDTNSPLH
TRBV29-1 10 SASTSYNEQF
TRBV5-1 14 ASSHGPGPTNEKLF
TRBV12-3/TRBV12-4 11 ASSLGGDSPLH
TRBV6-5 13 ASSPDRGPYNEQF
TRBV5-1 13 ASSLLRFSTGELF
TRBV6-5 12 ASSRDSPNQPQH
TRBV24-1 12 ATSDPSYQETQY
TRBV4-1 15 ASSRQGLAGGQETQY